This T cell receptor beta chain was found in a study of OX40 agonist ivuxolimab in advanced cancers. As for this clone: Its antigen is currently unknown.

V was clipped by 8 bases and J by 0 bases, with 12 bases between them. Germline loops: CDR1 SEHNR, CDR2 FQNEAQ (reference sequence). The CDR3 contains 14 residues. Sequencing was performed with immunoSEQ multiplex PCR; in TCRdb, only in-frame clones are kept and a portion is missing. The sample yields more than 80,000 clones, about 88% seen once. Overall study results and limits: More expanded clones were seen, on average, in CD8+ T cells than in CD4+. Also showing low normalized T-cell clonal expansion were some of the nonresponders.

The TCR was taken from an adult with an advanced solid tumor such as melanoma, head and neck, liver or kidney cancer. V usage is TRBV7-9 and J usage is TRBJ2-3; the D is unclear. The starting material was CD4+ or CD8+ T cells sorted from blood, obtained in a trial of the OX40 agonist ivuxolimab. CDR3 sequence: CASQDRTSTDTQYF. In nucleotides, the CDR3 is TGTGCCAGCCAGGATCGTACTAGCACAGATACGCAGTATTTT.